This T cell receptor beta chain was observed in a study of read filtering for tumor transcriptome and immune sequencing. Background on the study: DNase treatment preceded whole-transcriptome library preparation.

Study-wide points: RNA-seq captured clonotypes less deeply and reliably than IR-seq.

About this clonotype itself: As yet, its antigen is unknown. This may stem from a read error, because a much larger clone lies one nucleotide away.

From roughly 390 ng of RNA, a library with molecular barcoded alpha/delta and beta/gamma adaptors was made. TCRdb ran MiXCR on the reads and lists one entry per CDR3 protein. Seen here are some 140,000 distinct CDR3 sequences, about 13% observed once, and the top ten hold more than 6.5%. Germline V gene data show CDR1 as SEHNR and CDR2 as FQNEAQ (reference sequence). V gave up 5 bases and J gave up 9 bases; unmatched junction bases: 12. This CDR3 comprises 16 residues. The gene calls are TRBV7-9 and TRBJ2-1; TRBD2 matches at 11 bases. This sequence was found in a donor at least 40 years old with multiple myeloma. Sequenced material: a population of CD138-negative cells sorted from bone marrow. The DNA of the CDR3 is TGTGCCAGCAGCCTATCACTAGCGGGAGCTCCCCCTGAGCAGTTCTTC. Translated, it gives CASSLSLAGAPPEQFF.